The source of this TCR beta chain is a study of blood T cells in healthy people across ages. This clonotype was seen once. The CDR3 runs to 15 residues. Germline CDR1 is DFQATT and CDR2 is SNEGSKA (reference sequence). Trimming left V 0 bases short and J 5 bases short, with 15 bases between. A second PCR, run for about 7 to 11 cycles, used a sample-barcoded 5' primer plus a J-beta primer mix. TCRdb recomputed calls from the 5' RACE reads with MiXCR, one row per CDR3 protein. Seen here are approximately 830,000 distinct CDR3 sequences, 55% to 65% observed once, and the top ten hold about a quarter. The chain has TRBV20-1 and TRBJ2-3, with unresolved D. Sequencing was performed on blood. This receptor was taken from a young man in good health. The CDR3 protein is CSARELGFSKDTQYF. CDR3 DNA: TGCAGTGCTAGAGAGCTGGGGTTTTCAAAAGATACGCAGTATTTT.